This T cell receptor beta chain derives from a study of shared clonotypes between healthy human individuals. Remarks on this clone: The target antigen is unknown.

Study-level findings and limits: Rarefaction curves obtained for sorted subsets showed sequencing incomplete despite large depth.

CDR3 length: 13 residues. V was cut by 3 bases and J by 3 bases, with 8 bases left in between. Germline assignment: CDR1 SNHLY and CDR2 FYNNEI. The study ran the assay at deep level. Here immunoSEQ multiplex PCR was the method, and the copy in TCRdb shows in-frame clones only, minus some. The data hold about 1 million clones, with around 75% observed a single time. Donors comprised healthy HIV-negative adults lacking recent acute infections or vaccinations. Division of CD4+ cells produced a CD45RA+ naive subset and a CD45RA-negative memory subset. Sample: memory CD4+ T cells sorted from blood. Subset meaning: CD45RA-negative fraction. This chain connects TRBV2 to TRBJ1-2; D uncertain. The TCR comes from a man between 18 and 35 years old in good health. This chain's CDR3 is CASSETQDYGYTF. The CDR3 DNA is TGTGCCAGCAGTGAGACCCAAGACTATGGCTACACCTTC.